The 30 T cell receptor beta chains below all came from one sample that was sequenced in a study of cytomegalovirus exposure and HLA in healthy donors. With 60 Vbeta and 13 Jbeta primers, the PCR was carried out. Data came from immunoSEQ multiplex PCR; TCRdb stores just in-frame clones and leaves some out. The sample lists 150,000 to 180,000 clones; 70% to 85% were seen once. Specimen: PBMCs. These receptors were taken from a man aged 25 to 40 in good health and CMV-seronegative.

This clone was recorded a few times. This chain joins TRBV4-1 and TRBJ1-1; D remains ambiguous. The germline V gene has CDR1 MGHRA and CDR2 YSYEKL. The CDR3 is 13 amino acids. Trimming took off 9 bases at V and 5 bases at J, with 16 bases between the two ends. The CDR3 sequence: CASPPGVGTEAFF. The CDR3 DNA is TGCGCCAGTCCCCCCGGGGTGGGTACTGAAGCTTTCTTT.

Only a few counts were recorded for this clone. J is TRBJ1-1 and V is TRBV11-2; 7 nucleotides agree with TRBD1. This CDR3 has 17 amino acids. V was pared by 2 bases and J by 3 bases, with 12 bases of the junction left unmatched. Per the germline V gene, CDR1 is SGHAT and CDR2 is FQNNGV. CDR3 amino acids: CASSLHRGVNPDTEAFF. For the CDR3, the DNA is TGTGCCAGCAGCTTACACAGGGGAGTAAATCCGGACACTGAAGCTTTCTTT. Together with reference TRBV11-2 and TRBJ1-1, the CDR3 gives the full variable domain: EAGVAQSPRYKIIEKRQSVAFWCNPISGHATLYWYQQILGQGPKLLIQFQNNGVVDDSQLPKDRFSAERLKGVDSTLKIQPAKLEDSAVYLCASSLHRGVNPDTEAFFGQGTRLTVV.

This clone came up once. The chain recombines TRBV5-4 with TRBJ1-2; TRBD1 agrees at 8 bases. The CDR3 has 15 amino acids. J gave up 4 bases and V 3 bases, and 8 bases lay outside the gene matches. Germline V gene sequence: CDR1 SGHNT, CDR2 YYREEE (reference sequence). CDR3 amino acids: CASSSKGDRIYGYTF. The CDR3 DNA reads TGTGCCAGCAGCTCAAAAGGGGACAGGATCTATGGCTACACCTTC.

The rearrangement joins TRBV19 to TRBJ2-3; 8 bases agree with TRBD1. This CDR3 spans 13 amino acids. Losses at the gene ends were 9 bases for V and 3 bases for J; bases not matched to a gene: 5. Germline assignment: CDR1 LNHDA and CDR2 SQIVND (reference sequence). The DNA of the CDR3 is TGTGCCAGCCGGCAGGGGGCGACAGATACGCAGTATTTT. This encodes CASRQGATDTQYF.

This chain links TRBV5-8 with TRBJ2-5, with D possibly being TRBD2 (5 bases). The V end was cut by 1 base, the J end by 5 bases, with 15 bases between. The CDR3 spans 15 residues. Germline V CDR1 and CDR2: SGHTS, YDEGEE. CDR3 protein: CASSLRGPGQETQYF. Written as DNA, the CDR3 is TGTGCCAGCAGCTTGCGAGGGCCCGGTCAGGAGACCCAGTACTTC.

V and J are TRBV6-4 and TRBJ1-5, with no clear D. The CDR3 totals 20 residues. Trimming took 6 bases from V and 3 from J, leaving 30 bases between them. Per the germline V gene, CDR1 is MRHNA and CDR2 is SNTAGT. In DNA, the CDR3 is TGTGCCAGCAGAGACCAATTTTGGGGTATCGGACGGAGGAACAATCAGCCCCAGCATTTT. This gives the protein CASRDQFWGIGRRNNQPQHF.

This chain links TRBV5-4 with TRBJ1-1; the D gene is possibly TRBD1 (5 bases). V lost 4 bases and J lost 6, with 10 bases in between. This CDR3 region has 12 residues. In germline, CDR1 is SGHNT, CDR2 YYREEE (reference sequence). Written as DNA, the CDR3 is TGTGCCAGCAGCGTCAGGGATGCTGAAGCTTTCTTT. Protein product: CASSVRDAEAFF.

This sequence joins TRBV15 and TRBJ2-1, with D perhaps TRBD2 (5 bases). Trimming pared 0 bases from V and 0 bases from J, leaving 9 bases between. CDR3 length equals 16 residues. Germline V gene sequence: CDR1 LNHNV, CDR2 YYDKDF (reference sequence). CDR3 residues: CATSRDRGSSYNEQFF. CDR3 DNA sequence: TGTGCCACCAGCAGAGATCGGGGAAGCTCCTACAATGAGCAGTTCTTC. The full variable domain, rest sourced from reference TRBV15 and TRBJ2-1, is DAMVIQNPRYQVTQFGKPVTLSCSQTLNHNVMYWYQQKSSQAPKLLFHYYDKDFNNEADTPDNFQSRRPNTSFCFLDIRSPGLGDTAMYLCATSRDRGSSYNEQFFGPGTRLTVL.

The rearrangement links TRBV4-2 to TRBJ2-7, with 7 bases matching TRBD1. V lost 1 base, J lost 3 bases, and 3 bases stayed unmatched. Germline-derived CDR1 and CDR2 are LGHNA and YNFKEQ. This CDR3 is built from 14 residues. DNA of the CDR3: TGTGCCAGCAGCCAAGGAGACAGGGACTACGAGCAGTACTTC. Its protein is CASSQGDRDYEQYF.

The chain employs TRBV29-1 and TRBJ2-1; 9 bases fit TRBD1. This CDR3 contains 16 residues. V lost 2 bases to trimming and J lost 3 bases; unmatched junction nucleotides: 8. Germline V CDR1 and CDR2: SQVTM, ANQGSEA. CDR3 in DNA: TGCAGCGTTGAACCGGCTTTGGGACAGGGCTACAATGAGCAGTTCTTC. Translated: CSVEPALGQGYNEQFF.

This clone occurred a few times. The CDR3 nucleotides read TGTGCCAGCATGGTGACAGTGGACTCTGGGGCCAACGTCCTGACTTTC. It specifies CASMVTVDSGANVLTF. The chain recombines TRBV2 with TRBJ2-6; perhaps TRBD1 as D (5 bases). Germline V gene sequence: CDR1 SNHLY, CDR2 FYNNEI. V was shortened by 7 bases and J by 0 bases, with 13 bases between the two germline ends. The CDR3 runs 16 residues. Filled out from reference TRBV2 and TRBJ2-6, the complete variable domain reads EPEVTQTPSHQVTQMGQEVILRCVPISNHLYFYWYRQILGQKVEFLVSFYNNEISEKSEIFDDQFSVERPDGSNFTLKIRSTKLEDSAMYFCASMVTVDSGANVLTFGAGSRLTVL.

In nucleotides, the CDR3 is TGTGCCAGCAGCGGCCACACAGGGAGCGGCGGCTACACCTTC. The encoded protein is CASSGHTGSGGYTF. V gene TRBV7-9 combines with J gene TRBJ1-2; the D gene is possibly TRBD1 (6 bases). V was trimmed by 5 bases and J by 8 bases, leaving 18 bases between them. The V gene's germline CDR1 is SEHNR and CDR2 FQNEAQ (reference sequence). There are 14 residues in the CDR3.

This chain connects TRBV6-5 to TRBJ2-7; TRBD2 matches at 10 bases. The J call may be mistaken, given a closer DNA end match to TRBJ2-5. This CDR3 contains 16 residues. Per germline, CDR1 MNHEY and CDR2 SVGAGI. This CDR3 is CASSSLAGLLQETQYF. CDR3 sequence (DNA): TGTGCCAGCAGTTCACTAGCGGGACTTCTCCAAGAGACCCAGTACTTC.

J is TRBJ1-4 and V is TRBV7-9; TRBD1 matches at 9 bases. The V gene end was trimmed by 1 base and the J gene end by 8 bases; junction bases not matched to a gene: 11. Germline CDR1 and CDR2: SEHNR and FQNEAQ (reference sequence). This CDR3 has 17 amino acids. The CDR3 loop is CASSLGTGAPRGEKLFF. CDR3 in DNA: TGTGCCAGCAGCTTAGGGACAGGGGCCCCGAGGGGGGAAAAACTGTTTTTT.

This chain joins TRBV28 and TRBJ1-2; TRBD1 aligns across 7 bases. In germline, CDR1 is MDHEN, CDR2 SYDVKM. Unmatched junction bases numbered 13, after V lost 5 bases and J lost 4 bases. CDR3 length: 16 amino acids. CDR3 nucleotide sequence: TGTGCCAGCAGTATAGACAGTATAGGGGGCCTCTATGGCTACACCTTC. It translates to CASSIDSIGGLYGYTF.

The rearrangement joins TRBV29-1 to TRBJ1-5; D not certain. Germline V gives CDR1 SQVTM, CDR2 ANQGSEA. The CDR3 totals 13 residues. V was shortened by 5 bases and J by 0 bases, with 8 bases between the two germline ends. The CDR3 region has the DNA TGCAGCGTTCAGCAGGATAGCAATCAGCCCCAGCATTTT. Translating it yields CSVQQDSNQPQHF.

This clone was picked up one time. The chain is built from TRBV28 and TRBJ2-2, with TRBD1 matching over 7 bases. V was pared by 6 bases and J by 3 bases, with 7 bases of the junction left unmatched. This CDR3 has 15 residues. From germline, CDR1 is MDHEN and CDR2 SYDVKM. Here the CDR3 DNA reads TGTGCCAGCAGGGAACAGGGGTGGGACACCGGGGAGCTGTTTTTT. Protein: CASREQGWDTGELFF.

V and J are TRBV11-2 and TRBJ1-4; possible D gene TRBD1, 6 bases. Germline CDR1 and CDR2: SGHAT and FQNNGV. V was shortened by 2 bases and J by 7 bases, with 8 bases between the two germline ends. This CDR3 has 13 residues. The CDR3 reads CASSLTGIEKLFF. The CDR3 nucleotides are TGTGCCAGCAGCTTAACAGGGATTGAAAAACTGTTTTTT.

The rearrangement joins TRBV27 to TRBJ2-1, with 9 bases that match TRBD2. The junction had 5 bases not matched to a gene; V was cut back by 5 bases and J by 0 bases. The V gene's germline CDR1 is MNHEY and CDR2 SMNVEV (reference sequence). The CDR3 is made up of 16 amino acids. CDR3 sequence reads: CASSLETSGSYNEQFF. The CDR3 DNA follows: TGTGCCAGCAGTCTGGAGACTAGCGGCTCCTACAATGAGCAGTTCTTC.

With respect to this clone: Since a much larger clone is just one base distant, this may be a read error. This chain connects TRBV28 to TRBJ2-1; 7 bases are shared with TRBD1. This CDR3 contains 13 residues. Germline CDR1 reads MDHEN; CDR2 reads SYDVKM. Unmatched junction bases numbered 0, after V lost 2 bases and J lost 5 bases. DNA of the CDR3: TGTGCCAGCAGTTTAGGGACAGACAATGAGCAGTTCTTC. Translation gives CASSLGTDNEQFF. Combining the CDR3 with reference TRBV28 and TRBJ2-1 gives the whole variable domain DVKVTQSSRYLVKRTGEKVFLECVQDMDHENMFWYRQDPGLGLRLIYFSYDVKMKEKGDIPEGYSVSREKKERFSLILESASTNQTSMYLCASSLGTDNEQFFGPGTRLTVL.

Note on this clone: Compared with germline, one end of the junction differs, possibly owing to a read error. This chain connects TRBV30 to TRBJ2-5; D is perhaps TRBD1 (6 bases). In germline, CDR1 is GTSNPN, CDR2 SVGIG (reference sequence). The CDR3 spans 15 residues. The CDR3 loop is CAWDSLAGAQEAQYF. The CDR3 DNA reads TGTGCCTGGGACTCTCTAGCAGGGGCCCAAGAGGCCCAGTACTTC.

The V gene is TRBV18, the J gene TRBJ1-1; TRBD1 is a possible D gene (5 bases). The CDR3 extends over 13 amino acids. V lost 3 bases to trimming and J lost 7 bases, with 12 bases between them. CDR1 KGHSH and CDR2 LQKENI come from the germline V gene. The CDR3 spells CASSPSTANEAFF. In DNA form, the CDR3 reads TGTGCCAGCTCACCGTCGACAGCCAATGAAGCTTTCTTT.

The chain joins TRBV28 to TRBJ1-1; TRBD1 aligns across 7 bases. Trimming at V came to 2 bases and at J to 1 base, leaving 7 bases not matched to a gene. Germline CDR1 MDHEN, CDR2 SYDVKM. This CDR3 spans 16 amino acids. CDR3 bases: TGTGCCAGCAGTTTACGAGGACAGGTGAAGAACACTGAAGCTTTCTTT. Its translation: CASSLRGQVKNTEAFF.

This chain connects TRBV4-2 to TRBJ1-2; D is perhaps TRBD1 (6 bases). Germline V gives CDR1 LGHNA, CDR2 YNFKEQ. The CDR3 covers 13 residues. Trimming shortened V by 4 bases and J by 8 bases, and 14 bases separated the two germline ends. The CDR3 region has the DNA TGTGCCAGCAGCCCGTCGGGGGGCCAAGGCTACACCTTC. It is translated as CASSPSGGQGYTF.

This rearrangement joins TRBV5-1 to TRBJ2-5; D is perhaps TRBD1 (5 bases). Germline V gene data show CDR1 as SGHRS and CDR2 as YFSETQ. Trimming left V 0 bases short and J 5 bases short, with 14 bases between. The CDR3 loop spans 15 amino acids. The chain's CDR3 is CASSLEGGAGETQYF. As DNA, the CDR3 is TGCGCCAGCAGCTTGGAAGGTGGGGCCGGGGAGACCCAGTACTTC.

This clone turned up a few times. V usage is TRBV19 and J usage is TRBJ2-7; D gene uncertain. Germline V gene sequence: CDR1 LNHDA, CDR2 SQIVND (reference sequence). The V end was cut by 9 bases, the J end by 3 bases, with 15 bases between. This CDR3 has 13 amino acids. DNA for the CDR3: TGTGCCAGCAGCCCAAGGAGTAACTACGAGCAGTACTTC. Amino acids: CASSPRSNYEQYF.

This sequence joins TRBV2 and TRBJ1-1, with TRBD1 as a possible D gene (5 bases). The CDR3 sequence is 17 residues long. Deletions cut 1 base from V and 0 bases from J, with 15 bases between. CDR1 is SNHLY and CDR2 is FYNNEI in the germline V gene. CDR3 amino acids: CASSEVLPGPLNTEAFF. The CDR3 bases are TGTGCCAGCAGTGAAGTGCTTCCAGGGCCTTTGAACACTGAAGCTTTCTTT.

The J gene is TRBJ2-7, the V gene TRBV28, with TRBD2 identical over 8 bases. Trimming removed 8 bases from V and 2 bases from J; junction bases left unmatched: 5. The CDR3 has 13 amino acids. CDR1 is MDHEN, CDR2 SYDVKM, per germline. The CDR3, as DNA: TGTGCCAGCGGGGGGACTAGACCCTACGAGCAGTACTTC. Its protein is CASGGTRPYEQYF.

In regard to this clone: Other DNA sequences in this sample translate to the same CDR3. This rearrangement joins TRBV19 to TRBJ2-2; TRBD1 matches 8 bases. Germline assignment: CDR1 LNHDA and CDR2 SQIVND (reference sequence). The CDR3 loop spans 15 amino acids. V lost 5 bases, J lost 5 bases, and 7 bases stayed unmatched. The CDR3 DNA follows: TGTGCCAGTAGTTCCGGGACAGGTGGAACCGGGGAGCTGTTTTTT. It specifies CASSSGTGGTGELFF.

This clone occurred once. The chain employs TRBV5-6 and TRBJ1-3; 7 bases fit TRBD1. The CDR3 totals 18 residues. The trim removed 0 bases at V and 3 bases at J, leaving 12 bases unmatched. Per germline, CDR1 SGHDT and CDR2 YYEEEE. CDR3 sequence reads: CASSLGGTAPQGGNTIYF. CDR3 DNA sequence: TGTGCCAGCAGCTTGGGAGGGACAGCTCCCCAGGGTGGAAACACCATATATTTT. The variable domain in full, with the rest retrieved from reference TRBV5-6 and TRBJ1-3, is DAGVTQSPTHLIKTRGQQVTLRCSPKSGHDTVSWYQQALGQGPQFIFQYYEEEERQRGNFPDRFSGHQFPNYSSELNVNALLLGDSALYLCASSLGGTAPQGGNTIYFGEGSWLTVV.